The TCR beta chain under discussion was sequenced for a study of blood T cell repertoires in COVID-19 (dated by TCRdb to about 2020). The study in broad terms: The collaborator samples originated in the United States, Italy and Spain and spanned the acute and convalescent phases of COVID-19. The sample metadata nearly always contained a de-identified subject ID, COVID-19 status, age in years and sex. Samples came from the ongoing ImmuneRACE study (first 160 participants) plus 1,254 subjects from 6 global collaborators. The material from the prospective study consisted of cDNA or gDNA derived from T cells, B-cell-depleted T cells, or PBMCs. Where available, HLA class I and class II types were obtained from metadata supplied by the sample provider rather than from assay-based typing. The repertoires were released in a freely available public database intended as a resource for research on the immune response to SARS-CoV-2. Subjects who had been exposed to COVID-19, were actively infected with it, or had recovered from it provided the deeply sampled blood TCRbeta repertoires that made up the dataset.

Taken from cysteine to phenylalanine, the CDR3 has 15 residues. This entry keeps only the CDR3 DNA: 45 bases, framed from base 1. V sheds 5 bases and J sheds 3 bases, leaving 13 bases between their ends. CDR1 and CDR2 are drawn from the germline V gene: SGHTA, FQGNSA. The immunoSEQ Assay, a bias-controlled multiplex PCR, was used to amplify TCRbeta CDR3 regions from genomic DNA. In the authors' own workflow: Within the assay, amplification of reference gene primers was used to estimate how many nucleated cells each sample contained. Sequence reads were collapsed and filtered to measure the absolute abundance of every unique TCRbeta CDR3 rearrangement. For each sample, productive Simpson clonality was calculated by taking the square root of Simpson's diversity index across productive rearrangements. TCRdb obtained this table from immuneACCESS and retained in-frame rearrangements with V and J assigned. These tables miss some clones; where compared with another copy, unresolved V genes account for less than half of the shortfall, and the remainder is unexplained. For V, J and clone size, that table is used; D and trimming come from the DNA. For this sample the table gives about 240,000 clones, of which roughly 87% were detected only once. The biggest ten clones account for approximately 7.6% of the sample.

This clone appeared a single time. It lacks a known antigen. No base quality values were provided; no much bigger clone lies one nucleotide off. Beyond this particular receptor, the publication reports: How much clinical and demographic metadata was included differed by source and by participant, and the metadata was provided uncurated.

Another Seattle source contributed samples from volunteer blood donors who had recovered from COVID-19. Each collaborating institution followed its own protocols to collect whole blood in K2EDTA tubes. Collaborator samples were shipped for TCRbeta analysis as frozen whole blood, isolated PBMCs, or DNA extracted from either sample type. Sequenced sample: peripheral blood. The clonotype was recovered from a man aged 55-75 years who had recovered from COVID-19. This chain is built from TRBV7-2 and TRBJ1-4; a weak D assignment points to TRBD1 (6 bases agree). The bases are TGTGCCAGCAGCCTGAGACAGGCCGCTAATGAAAAACTGTTTTTT. Its coded protein is CASSLRQAANEKLFF.